The 29 T cell receptor beta chains presented below share a single source sample, sequenced in a study of molecular identifiers for immune sequencing clone quantification. One entry per CDR3 protein results from TCRdb running MiXCR on the PCR reads. The sample contains fewer than 25,000 distinct CDR3 sequences, 15% to 20% of which appear only once. Sequenced: naive CD8+ T cells from blood, with Jurkat cell RNA spiked in. Subset reported: FACS-sorted CD8+CD4-CCR7+CD45RA+ naive T cells. The receptor set was obtained from a human donor in good health. Some libraries in this study had Jurkat cell RNA spiked in.

Turning to this clonotype: Being one base from a much bigger clone, this may be a read error. This chain connects TRBV27 to TRBJ1-1, with D possibly matching TRBD1 (6 bases). The length of the CDR3 is 14 residues. The germline CDR1 and CDR2 sequences are MNHEY and SMNVEV (reference sequence). V was clipped by 5 bases and J by 3 bases, with 13 bases between them. CDR3 sequence reads: CASSPRGAYTEAFF. In DNA, the CDR3 is TGTGCCAGCAGTCCCCGGGGGGCTTACACTGAAGCTTTCTTT.

This clonotype occurred many times. The genes are TRBV12-3 or TRBV12-4 and TRBJ2-3, with TRBD2 matching 8 bases. V lost 5 bases, J lost 5 bases, and 6 bases stayed unmatched. The CDR3 runs 14 residues. The CDR3 bases are TGTGCCAGCAGTCCCACTAGCGGAAGAGATACGCAGTATTTT. Protein: CASSPTSGRDTQYF.

This clonotype was observed many times. The chain carries TRBV11-2 and TRBJ2-2; D is uncertain. The V and J ends lost 5 bases and 10 bases respectively, with 8 bases between them. This CDR3 is built from 11 residues. Germline CDR1 SGHAT, CDR2 FQNNGV. The CDR3 is CASSLREELFF. The CDR3 DNA reads as TGTGCCAGCAGCCTACGTGAGGAGCTGTTTTTT.

This clonotype came up many times. The chain carries TRBV2 and TRBJ2-2, with D uncertain. The CDR3 covers 14 residues. Germline V gene data show CDR1 as SNHLY and CDR2 as FYNNEI. The V gene lost 9 bases and the J gene lost 0 bases, with 11 bases spanning the gap. CDR3 sequence reads: CARDPVTNTGELFF. CDR3 nucleotides: TGTGCCAGAGACCCGGTGACGAACACCGGGGAGCTGTTTTTT.

As regards this clonotype: A much larger clone differs from this one at a single base, so this may be a read error. The rearrangement links TRBV12-3 or TRBV12-4 to TRBJ2-3; D gene unclear. V dropped 11 bases and J dropped 8 bases, with 17 bases sitting between them. The CDR3 has 12 amino acids. This CDR3 is CAGTPPDGTQYF. The CDR3 bases are TGTGCCGGCACCCCCCCTGATGGTACGCAGTATTTT.

This clonotype occurred many times. CDR3 amino acids: CASSQDVPGTSGYYEQYF. DNA for the CDR3: TGCGCCAGCAGCCAAGACGTCCCAGGGACTAGCGGCTACTACGAGCAGTACTTC. This rearrangement joins TRBV4-1 to TRBJ2-7; 11 nucleotides agree with TRBD2. Germline assignment: CDR1 MGHRA and CDR2 YSYEKL. The CDR3 runs to 18 residues. V was pared by 0 bases and J by 3 bases, with 10 bases of the junction left unmatched.

This clonotype occurred many times. The chain is built from TRBV7-3 and TRBJ2-1; D perhaps matches TRBD2 (5 bases). CDR1 is SGHTA, CDR2 FQGTGA, per germline. The CDR3 is 15 residues long. V was trimmed by 2 bases and J by 8 bases, leaving 16 bases between them. The DNA for the CDR3 is TGTGCCAGCAGCTTAGGGCTCCGGGATCGGGATGAGCAGTTCTTC. It yields the protein CASSLGLRDRDEQFF.

This clonotype has at least ten counts. The chain couples TRBV5-6 to TRBJ2-3; 7 bases agree with TRBD1. CDR1 and CDR2 from the germline V gene are SGHDT and YYEEEE. The CDR3 has 14 residues. Losses at the gene ends were 3 bases for V and 4 bases for J; bases not matched to a gene: 5. CDR3 DNA sequence: TGTGCCAGCAGCTGGAACACAGGGGCAGATACGCAGTATTTT. Amino acid sequence: CASSWNTGADTQYF.

This clonotype was detected many times. CDR3 loop: CASSLLGDTQYF. The CDR3 nucleotides are TGTGCCAGCAGTTTACTGGGGGATACGCAGTATTTT. The chain is built from TRBV27 and TRBJ2-3; no definite D call. Per the germline V gene, CDR1 is MNHEY and CDR2 is SMNVEV (reference sequence). This CDR3 is 12 amino acids long. V shed 2 bases and J shed 6 bases, with 6 bases lying between them.

This clonotype was seen ten or more times. J is TRBJ2-3 and V is TRBV13; 7 nucleotides line up with TRBD1. The CDR3 runs 16 residues. In germline, CDR1 is PRHDT, CDR2 FYEKMQ (reference sequence). Trimming cost V 4 bases and J 2 bases; bases outside gene matches: 9. For the CDR3, the DNA is TGTGCCAGCAGCTCACGGGTGACAGGGCACACAGATACGCAGTATTTT. The encoded protein is CASSSRVTGHTDTQYF.

This clonotype has ten or more counts. The chain employs TRBV7-9 and TRBJ2-1; no firm D call. CDR3 length: 13 amino acids. Germline-derived CDR1 and CDR2 are SEHNR and FQNEAQ (reference sequence). V lost 3 bases to trimming and J lost 7 bases, with 10 bases between them. In nucleotides, the CDR3 is TGTGCCAGCAGCTTGTACGAGAGTAATGAGCAGTTCTTC. This gives the protein CASSLYESNEQFF.

This clonotype was detected many times. The chain recombines TRBV7-2 with TRBJ2-5, with D possibly TRBD1 on 6 matching bases. Germline CDR1 and CDR2: SGHTA and FQGNSA. CDR3 size: 16 residues. V was clipped by 1 base and J by 5 bases, with 17 bases between them. DNA of the CDR3: TGTGCCAGCAGCTTAGAAGGTTTGGGGGCTCTTGAGACCCAGTACTTC. It is translated as CASSLEGLGALETQYF.

This clonotype has a count of ten or more. The rearrangement uses TRBV3-1 and TRBJ2-3; 16 positions match TRBD2. This CDR3 is 18 amino acids long. The V gene end was trimmed by 4 bases and the J gene end by 5 bases; junction bases not matched to a gene: 9. CDR1 is LGHDT, CDR2 YNNKEL, per germline (reference sequence). In DNA form, the CDR3 reads TGTGCCAGCAGCCCGGGACTAGCGGGAGGGCCGGTAGAAGATACGCAGTATTTT. Encoded protein: CASSPGLAGGPVEDTQYF.

V and J are TRBV7-2 and TRBJ2-3, with TRBD2 identical over 11 bases. The CDR3 length is 16 residues. The V segment lost 5 bases and the J segment 3 bases; nucleotides outside the gene matches: 7. Germline V gene data show CDR1 as SGHTA and CDR2 as FQGNSA. CDR3 sequence: CASSTYSGGATDTQYF. The CDR3 coding sequence is TGTGCCAGCAGCACCTATAGCGGGGGGGCGACAGATACGCAGTATTTT.

This clonotype qualifies as medium-sized. V is TRBV28 and J is TRBJ2-5; the D is unclear. V was trimmed by 1 base and J by 2 bases, leaving 8 bases between them. The CDR3 runs to 14 residues. Germline loops: CDR1 MDHEN, CDR2 SYDVKM. The CDR3 nucleotides read TGTGCCAGCAGTTTATACATGGAACAAGAGACCCAGTACTTC. Translating gives CASSLYMEQETQYF.

This clonotype was seen repeatedly, ten times or more. The J gene is TRBJ2-2, the V gene TRBV28, with D perhaps matching TRBD1 or TRBD2 (5 bases each). In germline, CDR1 is MDHEN, CDR2 SYDVKM. CDR3 size: 18 residues. V gave up 7 bases and J gave up 7 bases, with 28 bases separating them. The CDR3 bases are TGTGCCAGCACCCCATTGTGGGGGAGTTCCGGTCATGGCGGGGAGCTGTTTTTT. Protein product: CASTPLWGSSGHGGELFF.

This clonotype was seen more than once but under ten times. A much larger clone is a single base away; this may be a read error. The J gene is TRBJ2-6, the V gene TRBV27, with D tentatively TRBD1 (5 bases). The CDR3 covers 16 residues. CDR1 and CDR2 (germline): MNHEY, SMNVEV (reference sequence). This CDR3 reads CASSPLGTSGADVLTF. Here the CDR3 DNA reads TGTGCCAGCAGCCCTTTAGGAACCTCTGGGGCCGACGTCCTGACTTTC.

This clonotype showed up many times. The chain is built from TRBV24-1 and TRBJ1-2; tentative D call: TRBD1 (5 bases). V was cut by 5 bases and J by 8 bases, with 8 bases left in between. The CDR3 is 11 residues long. Germline CDR1 is KGHDR and CDR2 is SFDVKD. The CDR3 sequence is CATSATGGYTF. For the CDR3, the DNA is TGTGCCACCAGTGCAACAGGAGGCTACACCTTC.

This clonotype was recorded many times. The chain is built from TRBV11-2 and TRBJ2-3; D unresolved. V dropped 0 bases and J dropped 1 base, with 5 bases sitting between them. Germline V CDR1 and CDR2: SGHAT, FQNNGV. The CDR3 is 14 residues long. CDR3 sequence (DNA): TGTGCCAGCAGCTTAGAGGGCGGCACAGATACGCAGTATTTT. Residues: CASSLEGGTDTQYF.

At least ten counts were recorded for this clonotype. The V call is TRBV28, the J call TRBJ2-3, with D uncertain. V was trimmed by 6 bases and J by 6 bases, leaving 13 bases between them. CDR1 is MDHEN, CDR2 SYDVKM, per germline. The CDR3 sequence is 13 residues long. Here the CDR3 reads CASRSRMMDTQYF. The CDR3, as DNA: TGTGCCAGCAGATCAAGAATGATGGATACGCAGTATTTT.

The chain couples TRBV4-1 to TRBJ2-1; the match to TRBD2 covers 10 bases. V lost 0 bases to trimming and J lost 5 bases; unmatched junction nucleotides: 7. The CDR3 extends over 17 amino acids. Germline CDR1 is MGHRA and CDR2 is YSYEKL. CDR3 loop: CASSQDRASGRDNEQFF. The CDR3 coding sequence is TGCGCCAGCAGCCAAGATAGGGCTAGCGGGAGAGACAATGAGCAGTTCTTC.

As for this clonotype: A clone one base away is much larger, so this may be a read error. The CDR3 does not end in the conserved phenylalanine or tryptophan, so this is likely a read error. V gene TRBV20-1 combines with J gene TRBJ1-1; D perhaps matches TRBD1 (5 bases). CDR1 and CDR2 from the germline V gene are DFQATT and SNEGSKA (reference sequence). Trimming removed 3 bases at V and 3 bases at J, with 11 bases between. The CDR3 length is 13 residues. Written as DNA, the CDR3 is TGCAGTGCTAGTAGTCAGGGTTACACTGAAGCTTTCTCT. Translated, it gives CSASSQGYTEAFS.

Regarding this clonotype: This may be a read error, as it is one base from a much larger clone. This chain joins TRBV10-2 and TRBJ2-7; possibly TRBD2 for D (6 bases). Germline V gives CDR1 WSHSY, CDR2 SAAADI. This CDR3 contains 12 residues. This CDR3 is CAGSEPGLEQYF. CDR3 DNA sequence: TGCGCCGGCAGTGAGCCGGGACTCGAGCAGTACTTC.

Many counts were recorded for this clonotype. V is TRBV29-1 and J is TRBJ1-1; D gene ambiguous. This CDR3 comprises 14 residues. Trimming stripped 0 bases from V and 0 bases from J, with 8 bases between. Germline values: CDR1 SQVTM, CDR2 ANQGSEA. The CDR3 loop is CSVEDFTLNTEAFF. In nucleotides, the CDR3 is TGCAGCGTTGAAGATTTTACTTTGAACACTGAAGCTTTCTTT.

This clonotype has ten or more counts. The V and J genes are TRBV14 and TRBJ2-2; no reliable D call. This CDR3 comprises 13 residues. CDR1 and CDR2 (germline): SGHDN, FVKESK. The germline V and J ends were trimmed by 3 bases and 6 bases, with 8 bases remaining between them. Here the CDR3 DNA reads TGTGCCAGCAGCCAGGGATTCCCCGGGGAGCTGTTTTTT. Encoded protein: CASSQGFPGELFF.

This clonotype was counted at least ten times. The chain recombines TRBV5-8 with TRBJ2-3, with 13 bases that match TRBD2. Trimming cost V 4 bases and J 1 base; bases outside gene matches: 6. The length of the CDR3 is 17 residues. CDR1 and CDR2 (germline): SGHTS, YDEGEE. In nucleotides, the CDR3 is TGTGCCAGCAGCCAACTAGCGGGAGGGCCGGGCACAGATACGCAGTATTTT. This encodes CASSQLAGGPGTDTQYF.

This clonotype has a count of ten or more. The gene calls are TRBV10-3 and TRBJ2-7; 10 bases fit TRBD2. The CDR3 spans 14 residues. The J segment lost 3 bases and the V segment lost 4 bases, leaving 3 bases of the junction unmatched. Per germline, CDR1 ENHRY and CDR2 SYGVKD. This CDR3 is CAISVQREGYEQYF. In nucleotides, the CDR3 is TGTGCCATCAGTGTTCAGCGGGAGGGCTACGAGCAGTACTTC.

This clonotype appeared many times. The V gene is TRBV5-1, the J gene TRBJ1-1; D remains unclear. The CDR3 loop spans 14 amino acids. From germline, CDR1 is SGHRS and CDR2 YFSETQ. Trimming shortened V by 0 bases and J by 7 bases, and 13 bases separated the two germline ends. CDR3: CASSLEILGIEAFF. The CDR3 nucleotides are TGCGCCAGCAGCTTGGAAATTCTGGGAATTGAAGCTTTCTTT.

This clonotype showed up many times. The CDR3 DNA reads TGTGCCAGCAGCAACTCCGGGACAGCAGAAGCTTTCTTT. This codes for CASSNSGTAEAFF. This rearrangement joins TRBV7-2 to TRBJ1-1; TRBD1 agrees at 7 bases. V was pared by 5 bases and J by 8 bases, with 8 bases of the junction left unmatched. The germline V gene encodes CDR1 SGHTA and CDR2 FQGNSA. The CDR3 runs to 13 residues. The variable domain in full, with the rest retrieved from reference TRBV7-2 and TRBJ1-1, is GAGVSQSPSNKVTEKGKDVELRCDPISGHTALYWYRQSLGQGLEFLIYFQGNSAPDKSGLPSDRFSAERTGGSVSTLTIQRTQQEDSAVYLCASSNSGTAEAFFGQGTRLTVV.